This passage covers 2 T cell receptor beta chains from one sample sequenced in a study of blood T cell repertoires in COVID-19. The table came from immunoSEQ multiplex PCR; TCRdb's copy has only in-frame clones and leaves some out. The sample includes roughly 200,000 clones, 88% of them seen just once. Sequencing input: peripheral blood. The receptors come from a man aged 40-50 years with active or convalescent COVID-19.

The CDR3 loop reads CASSEGSSNQPQHF. The CDR3, as DNA: TGTGCCAGCAGTGAAGGGAGTAGCAATCAGCCCCAGCATTTT. V is TRBV2 and J is TRBJ1-5; the D is unclear. The CDR3 loop spans 14 amino acids. CDR1 is SNHLY and CDR2 is FYNNEI in the germline V gene. Deletions cut 1 base from V and 0 bases from J, with 4 bases between. The variable domain in full, completed from reference TRBV2 and TRBJ1-5, reads EPEVTQTPSHQVTQMGQEVILRCVPISNHLYFYWYRQILGQKVEFLVSFYNNEISEKSEIFDDQFSVERPDGSNFTLKIRSTKLEDSAMYFCASSEGSSNQPQHFGDGTRLSIL.

The chain uses TRBV18 and TRBJ1-3, with 8 bases aligning to TRBD1. This CDR3 contains 19 residues. V lost 4 bases and J lost 0; bases outside the gene matches: 14. The germline V gene encodes CDR1 KGHSH and CDR2 LQKENI. The CDR3 sequence: CASSLDRGHYEDSGNTIYF. In DNA, the CDR3 is TGTGCCAGCTCACTCGACAGGGGACACTATGAAGACTCTGGAAACACCATATATTTT.